These 3 T cell receptor beta chains came from one sample sequenced in a study of blood T cell repertoires in COVID-19 (TCRdb year 2020). Receptor libraries were prepared by the immunoSEQ multiplex PCR assay. As stored in TCRdb, this immuneACCESS dataset retains in-frame rearrangements with V and J assigned. A fraction of the clones does not appear; measured against another copy, unresolved V genes explain less than half of the discrepancy, and the remainder lacks a known reason. Recorded for this sample are 180,000 or so clones; roughly 85% of them occurred a single time. The biggest ten clones account for roughly 8.2% of the sample. Input material: peripheral blood. These receptors originate from a man between 60 and 70 years old with acute or convalescent COVID-19.

The chain uses TRBV15 and TRBJ1-4; 7 bases are a match to TRBD1. The CDR3 is made up of 15 amino acids. V shed 1 base and J 4 bases; nucleotides not matched to a gene: 3. Germline V lookup: CDR1 LNHNV, CDR2 YYDKDF (reference sequence). The CDR3 reads CATSRAGQHNEKLFF. In DNA form, the CDR3 reads TGTGCCACCAGCAGAGCGGGACAGCATAATGAAAAACTGTTTTTT.

The chain recombines TRBV5-1 with TRBJ2-2; D call uncertain. The CDR3 spans 14 residues. V was shortened by 1 base and J by 4 bases, with 8 bases between the two germline ends. Germline-derived CDR1 and CDR2 are SGHRS and YFSETQ. CDR3 in amino acids: CASSLNYGTGELFF. The CDR3 DNA is TGCGCCAGCAGCTTGAACTATGGCACCGGGGAGCTGTTTTTT.

V usage is TRBV7-9 and J usage is TRBJ2-3; 9 positions agree with TRBD1. Germline CDR1 SEHNR, CDR2 FQNEAQ (reference sequence). The CDR3 length is 16 residues. The V gene end was trimmed by 3 bases and the J gene end by 3 bases; junction bases not matched to a gene: 7. CDR3 sequence: CASSFYRGPETDTQYF. CDR3 sequence (DNA): TGTGCCAGCAGCTTTTACAGGGGGCCAGAAACAGATACGCAGTATTTT.